The 21 T cell receptor beta chains listed next were all sequenced from one sample in a study of control samples from healthy donors and cancer patients. Assay used: immunoSEQ multiplex PCR; TCRdb lists only in-frame clones, some missing. The table lists approximately 70,000 clones, 84% of them singletons, with roughly 28% in the top ten. Material for sequencing was blood. All receptors derive from a man in his forties or fifties in good health.

V is TRBV29-1 and J is TRBJ1-1; D remains ambiguous. V was shortened by 0 bases and J by 7 bases, with 9 bases between the two germline ends. Germline V gene sequence: CDR1 SQVTM, CDR2 ANQGSEA. The CDR3 consists of 12 residues. CDR3 in amino acids: CSVEEGISEAFF. CDR3 bases: TGCAGCGTTGAAGAAGGGATCAGTGAAGCTTTCTTT.

The chain uses TRBV5-1 and TRBJ2-7; TRBD2 might be the D (7 bases). The CDR3 extends over 15 amino acids. Trimming left V 4 bases short and J 5 bases short, with 19 bases between. Germline V gene sequence: CDR1 SGHRS, CDR2 YFSETQ. This chain's CDR3 is CASSPGGINSHEQYF. The CDR3 bases are TGCGCCAGCAGCCCGGGGGGCATAAATTCCCACGAGCAGTACTTC.

The rearrangement links TRBV6-4 to TRBJ1-1, with D perhaps TRBD1 (6 bases). V lost 6 bases and J 1 base, leaving 15 bases between the germline ends. The germline V gene has CDR1 MRHNA and CDR2 SNTAGT. This CDR3 region has 15 residues. The CDR3 DNA reads as TGTGCCAGCAGATTAACAGGGCGTGGGAACACTGAAGCTTTCTTT. Its protein is CASRLTGRGNTEAFF.

The chain uses TRBV7-9 and TRBJ1-2; D may be TRBD1 (6 bases). CDR1 and CDR2 (germline): SEHNR, FQNEAQ (reference sequence). The CDR3 spans 13 residues. V lost 6 bases and J lost 4, with 12 bases in between. The DNA of the CDR3 is TGTGCCAGCAGTTTAACAGGGTTCTATGGCTACACCTTC. This translates into CASSLTGFYGYTF. Drawing the rest from reference TRBV7-9 and TRBJ1-2, the complete variable domain is DTGVSQNPRHKITKRGQNVTFRCDPISEHNRLYWYRQTLGQGPEFLTYFQNEAQLEKSRLLSDRFSAERPKGSFSTLEIQRTEQGDSAMYLCASSLTGFYGYTFGSGTRLTVV.

The V gene is TRBV28, the J gene TRBJ2-3; 8 bases match TRBD2. V was pared by 7 bases and J by 3 bases, with 3 bases of the junction left unmatched. The CDR3 loop spans 13 amino acids. Germline V gene data show CDR1 as MDHEN and CDR2 as SYDVKM. The CDR3 coding sequence is TGTGCCAGCATAGCGGGAAGGACAGATACGCAGTATTTT. This codes for CASIAGRTDTQYF.

In this sample, this clone turned up once. The V call is TRBV6-5, the J call TRBJ2-1; TRBD1 matches at 9 bases. This CDR3 is built from 14 residues. After removal of 6 bases from V and 10 bases from J, the junction contained 10 bases not matched to a gene. Germline CDR1 MNHEY, CDR2 SVGAGI. The CDR3 nucleotides read TGTGCCAGCAGCCTACAATTCACAGGGGGCGAGCAGTTCTTC. Translation: CASSLQFTGGEQFF.

The genes are TRBV28 and TRBJ1-2; D possibly corresponds to TRBD1 (6 bases). This CDR3 has 14 residues. The V gene lost 6 bases and the J gene lost 8 bases, with 19 bases spanning the gap. Germline CDR1 reads MDHEN; CDR2 reads SYDVKM. CDR3 amino acids: CASSLDSVGAGYTF. As DNA, the CDR3 is TGTGCCAGCAGCTTGGATTCCGTGGGGGCGGGCTACACCTTC.

CDR3 in amino acids: CASSDAGHNSPLHF. The CDR3 DNA reads TGTGCCAGCAGTGACGCCGGGCATAATTCACCCCTCCACTTT. V usage is TRBV6-4 and J usage is TRBJ1-6; D uncertain. The V end lost 2 bases, the J end lost 5 bases, and 7 bases lay between the germline ends. The CDR3 runs to 14 residues. The germline gives CDR1 MRHNA, CDR2 SNTAGT.

The V and J genes are TRBV9 and TRBJ2-1; D is unclear. Germline CDR1 and CDR2: SGDLS and YYNGEE. V dropped 3 bases and J dropped 0 bases, with 10 bases sitting between them. This CDR3 has 15 amino acids. CDR3 nucleotides: TGTGCCAGCAGCGGAGGATCAGACTCCTACAATGAGCAGTTCTTC. Its translation: CASSGGSDSYNEQFF. Variable domain in full (rest from reference TRBV9 and TRBJ2-1): DSGVTQTPKHLITATGQRVTLRCSPRSGDLSVYWYQQSLDQGLQFLIQYYNGEERAKGNILERFSAQQFPDLHSELNLSSLELGDSALYFCASSGGSDSYNEQFFGPGTRLTVL.

This clone was counted a few times. In this CDR3 the conserved last residue, phenylalanine or tryptophan, is missing, so a read error is likely. The DNA is omitted, as the CDR3 cannot be located on it reliably, and the CDR3 follows TCRdb's listing. This chain connects TRBV24-1 to TRBJ1-1. Germline-derived CDR1 and CDR2 are KGHDR and SFDVKD. The CDR3 is made up of 9 amino acids, end residues included. CDR3 residues: CATSDFRTT.

This clone was picked up one time. The chain combines TRBV15 with TRBJ2-1; the D is unclear. Germline lookup yields CDR1 LNHNV and CDR2 YYDKDF (reference sequence). V was shortened by 8 bases and J by 0 bases, with 11 bases between the two germline ends. This CDR3 has 14 residues. The CDR3 DNA follows: TGTGCCACCGAAAGTCCCAGCTCCTACAATGAGCAGTTCTTC. This gives the protein CATESPSSYNEQFF.

This clone was seen only a few times. Other DNA sequences in the sample encode the same CDR3. V usage is TRBV6-5 and J usage is TRBJ1-2, with 7 bases identical to TRBD1. Trimming removed 2 bases from V and 1 base from J; junction bases left unmatched: 7. This CDR3 is 16 amino acids long. Germline V gene sequence: CDR1 MNHEY, CDR2 SVGAGI. DNA of the CDR3: TGTGCCAGCAGTTACATTCGGACAGGCGGTAACTATGGCTACACCTTC. Amino acids: CASSYIRTGGNYGYTF.

The V call is TRBV19, the J call TRBJ2-7, with D possibly TRBD2 on 6 matching bases. Germline CDR1 LNHDA, CDR2 SQIVND (reference sequence). Trimming removed 4 bases at V and 2 bases at J, with 9 bases between. The CDR3 length is 13 residues. CDR3 bases: TGTGCCAGTAGTAGGGGGGTTACCTACGAGCAGTACTTC. The encoded protein is CASSRGVTYEQYF.

In DNA form, the CDR3 reads TGCGCCAGCAGCCTAGCTGGGAGGGCCCCCGAAGCTTTCTTT. This sequence encodes CASSLAGRAPEAFF. This sequence joins TRBV4-3 and TRBJ1-1; no clear D gene. V was shortened by 4 bases and J by 8 bases, with 17 bases between the two germline ends. Germline assignment: CDR1 LGHNA and CDR2 YSLEER. The CDR3 runs to 14 residues.

This rearrangement joins TRBV7-9 to TRBJ1-2, with 8 bases matching TRBD1. Germline assignment: CDR1 SEHNR and CDR2 FQNEAQ (reference sequence). CDR3 size: 15 residues. J was trimmed by 5 bases and V by 3 bases; bases with no gene match: 8. The CDR3 sequence: CASSFSGDRGYGYTF. The CDR3 DNA reads as TGTGCCAGCAGCTTCAGCGGAGACAGGGGATATGGCTACACCTTC.

J is TRBJ2-5 and V is TRBV12-3 or TRBV12-4; the D is unclear. The CDR3 extends over 11 amino acids. V lost 9 bases and J 10 bases, leaving 15 bases between the germline ends. The CDR3 DNA reads as TGTGCCAGTCGCTTATTAAGAGACCAGTACTTC. Translated, it gives CASRLLRDQYF.

This chain connects TRBV4-3 to TRBJ2-7; TRBD1 might be the D (6 bases). The V end was cut by 0 bases, the J end by 6 bases, with 18 bases between. The CDR3 length is 16 residues. Germline V gives CDR1 LGHNA, CDR2 YSLEER. DNA of the CDR3: TGCGCCAGCAGCCAAGATGGGGCAGGGGAAGGGCTCGAGCAGTACTTC. Amino acid sequence: CASSQDGAGEGLEQYF.

This sequence joins TRBV7-2 and TRBJ1-2; D is undetermined. CDR1 and CDR2 from the germline V gene are SGHTA and FQGNSA. V was trimmed by 2 bases and J by 6 bases, leaving 16 bases between them. CDR3 length equals 15 residues. CDR3 coding DNA: TGTGCCAGCAGCTTATGGTTGGCAGGAGGAGATGGCTACACCTTC. Amino acid sequence: CASSLWLAGGDGYTF.

Worth noting for this clone: This specimen includes other DNA sequences encoding the same CDR3. The J gene is TRBJ2-3, the V gene TRBV19; D is undetermined. Germline CDR1 reads LNHDA; CDR2 reads SQIVND (reference sequence). Trimming took 6 bases from V and 5 from J, leaving 9 bases between them. CDR3 length: 12 amino acids. The CDR3 region has the DNA TGTGCCAGTAGGTTGAGTGGAGATACGCAGTATTTT. It is translated as CASRLSGDTQYF.

In this sample, this clone turned up many times. This rearrangement joins TRBV5-6 to TRBJ2-1; possibly TRBD2 for D (7 bases). V was clipped by 1 base and J by 2 bases, with 10 bases between them. Germline CDR1 and CDR2: SGHDT and YYEEEE. CDR3 size: 15 residues. CDR3 residues: CASSLYGGPYNEQFF. Written as DNA, the CDR3 is TGTGCCAGCAGCTTGTACGGGGGGCCCTACAATGAGCAGTTCTTC.

The CDR3 DNA is TGCGCCAGCAGCCCCCGAGTGGGGGAGACCCAGTACTTC. Translating gives CASSPRVGETQYF. The chain couples TRBV4-3 to TRBJ2-5, with D hard to call. CDR1 and CDR2 from the germline V gene are LGHNA and YSLEER. Trimming shortened V by 4 bases and J by 5 bases, and 11 bases separated the two germline ends. The CDR3 runs 13 residues.